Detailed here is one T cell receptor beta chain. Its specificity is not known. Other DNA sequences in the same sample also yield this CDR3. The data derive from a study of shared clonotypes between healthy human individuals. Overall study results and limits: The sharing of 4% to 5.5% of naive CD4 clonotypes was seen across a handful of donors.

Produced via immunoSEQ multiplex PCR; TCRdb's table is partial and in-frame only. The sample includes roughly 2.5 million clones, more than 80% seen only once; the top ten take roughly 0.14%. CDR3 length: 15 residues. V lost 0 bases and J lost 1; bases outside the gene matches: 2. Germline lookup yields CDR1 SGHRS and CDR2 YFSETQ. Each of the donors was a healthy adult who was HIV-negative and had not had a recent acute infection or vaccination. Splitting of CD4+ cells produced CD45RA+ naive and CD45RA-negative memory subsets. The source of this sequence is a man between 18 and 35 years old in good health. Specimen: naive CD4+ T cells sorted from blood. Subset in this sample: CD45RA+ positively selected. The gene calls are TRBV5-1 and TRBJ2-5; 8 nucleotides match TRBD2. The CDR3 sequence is CASSLDGTSQETQYF. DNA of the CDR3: TGCGCCAGCAGCTTGGACGGGACTAGCCAAGAGACCCAGTACTTC. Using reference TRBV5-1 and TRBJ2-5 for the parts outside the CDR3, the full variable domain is KAGVTQTPRYLIKTRGQQVTLSCSPISGHRSVSWYQQTPGQGLQFLFEYFSETQRNKGNFPGRFSGRQFSNSRSEMNVSTLELGDSALYLCASSLDGTSQETQYFGPGTRLLVL.